These 7 T cell receptor beta chains originate from one sample sequenced in a study of blood T cell repertoires in COVID-19. The data were produced by immunoSEQ multiplex PCR, yet TCRdb's version contains in-frame clones alone and is incomplete. The repertoire includes about 220,000 clones, 82% of them detected once, and about 3.3% sits in the top ten. Sequencing was performed on PBMCs or T cells enriched from blood (not recorded which). The receptors stem from a woman aged 60-75 years who had recovered from COVID-19.

V is TRBV7-8 and J is TRBJ2-3; 7 bases align to TRBD2. V dropped 0 bases and J dropped 2; count of bases not matched to a gene: 5. This CDR3 has 16 amino acids. Germline V CDR1 and CDR2: SGHVS, FQNEAQ. Here the CDR3 DNA reads TGTGCCAGCAGCTTAGCGGGCGCGGGAGTCACAGATACGCAGTATTTT. It codes for CASSLAGAGVTDTQYF.

This sequence joins TRBV14 and TRBJ1-2; D is unresolved. Germline CDR1 and CDR2: SGHDN and FVKESK. The CDR3 runs 13 residues. V dropped 1 base and J dropped 3 bases, with 6 bases sitting between them. This chain's CDR3 is CASSQVEDYGYTF. CDR3 in DNA: TGTGCCAGCAGCCAAGTCGAGGACTATGGCTACACCTTC.

The V call is TRBV19, the J call TRBJ2-1; D might be TRBD1 (6 bases). The germline gives CDR1 LNHDA, CDR2 SQIVND (reference sequence). The CDR3 contains 16 residues. The germline V and J ends were trimmed by 4 bases and 2 bases, with 15 bases remaining between them. CDR3 in DNA: TGTGCCAGTAGTAAAATCGGACAGAACACCTACAATGAGCAGTTCTTC. Amino acids: CASSKIGQNTYNEQFF.

V usage is TRBV3-1 (or the pseudogene TRBV3-2) and J usage is TRBJ1-6, with TRBD1 as a possible D gene (6 bases). The CDR3 is 15 amino acids. The germline V gene encodes CDR1 LGHDT and CDR2 YNNKEL (reference sequence). Trimming pared 6 bases from V and 7 bases from J, leaving 16 bases between. The CDR3 is CASRVQTGNNSPLHF. The CDR3 nucleotides are TGTGCCAGCAGGGTCCAAACAGGGAACAATTCACCCCTCCACTTT.

The chain uses TRBV7-2 and TRBJ2-2, with 12 bases fitting TRBD2. V dropped 5 bases and J dropped 7; count of bases not matched to a gene: 11. The CDR3 is 17 residues long. Germline lookup yields CDR1 SGHTA and CDR2 FQGNSA. In nucleotides, the CDR3 is TGTGCCAGCAGCGGTTCCGGGACTAGCGGGCTTAGCGGGGAGCTGTTTTTT. Protein sequence: CASSGSGTSGLSGELFF.

The chain is built from TRBV7-9 and TRBJ1-3; 7 bases map to TRBD1. With 5 bases clipped from V and 8 bases from J, the junction kept 9 bases outside the gene matches. This CDR3 is 14 amino acids long. Per the germline V gene, CDR1 is SEHNR and CDR2 is FQNEAQ (reference sequence). The CDR3 nucleotides are TGTGCCAGCAGCACTGGACAGGTGACGGACACCATATATTTT. It encodes CASSTGQVTDTIYF.

The CDR3 loop reads CASSLVLAGNYEQYF. The CDR3 DNA reads as TGTGCCAGCAGCTTGGTCCTAGCGGGGAACTACGAGCAGTACTTC. V is TRBV7-2 and J is TRBJ2-7; 9 positions agree with TRBD2. Germline CDR1 and CDR2: SGHTA and FQGNSA. The CDR3 runs 15 residues. With 3 bases clipped from V and 3 bases from J, the junction kept 6 bases outside the gene matches.